This TCR beta chain was identified in a study of T-cell memory formation after mild COVID-19. Each CDR3 protein gets one entry after TCRdb re-called the 5' RACE reads with MiXCR. The table shows hundreds of thousands of distinct CDR3 sequences, with around 15% occurring only once. With V trimmed by 7 bases and J by 5 bases, 4 bases remained unmatched. The CDR3 is 14 residues long. CDR1 MDHEN and CDR2 SYDVKM come from the germline V gene. The origin of this receptor is a man between 18 and 29 years old who had mild COVID-19 (a few samples of this study predate the infection). Cell type and time point are not known. Source material: PBMCs or a T cell subset sorted from them (not recorded which). This sequence joins TRBV28 and TRBJ1-5; 11 nucleotides match TRBD1. The CDR3 DNA is TGTGCCAGCATCTGGACAGGGGGCTATCAGCCCCAGCATTTT. Protein product: CASIWTGGYQPQHF.